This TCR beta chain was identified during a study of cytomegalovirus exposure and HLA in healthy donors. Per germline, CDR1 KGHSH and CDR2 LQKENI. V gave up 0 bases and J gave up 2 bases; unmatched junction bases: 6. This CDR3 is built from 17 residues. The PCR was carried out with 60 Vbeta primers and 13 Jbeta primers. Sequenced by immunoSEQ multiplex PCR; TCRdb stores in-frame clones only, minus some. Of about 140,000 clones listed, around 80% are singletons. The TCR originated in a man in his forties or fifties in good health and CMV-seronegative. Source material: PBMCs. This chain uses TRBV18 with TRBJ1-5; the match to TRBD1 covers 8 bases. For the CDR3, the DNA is TGTGCCAGCTCACCACCGGGCAGGGACAGGCGCAATCAGCCCCAGCATTTT. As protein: CASSPPGRDRRNQPQHF.